The 18 T cell receptor beta chains given below trace back to one sample, sequenced in a study of shared clonotypes between healthy human individuals. Sequencing was performed with immunoSEQ multiplex PCR; in TCRdb, only in-frame clones are kept and a portion is missing. The data hold around 2.5 million clones, with approximately 93% observed a single time. Sequencing input: naive CD4+ T cells from PBMCs. Subset here: CD45RA+ positively selected. These receptors originate from a man between 18 and 29 years old in good health. Some clones in this sample may be carry-over from other donors' samples.

V gene TRBV28 combines with J gene TRBJ2-5; 9 nucleotides align to TRBD1. CDR3 length equals 14 residues. Trimming took 5 bases from V and 4 from J; bases not matched to a gene: 5. The germline gives CDR1 MDHEN, CDR2 SYDVKM. The CDR3 loop is CASSQTGGRETQYF. The CDR3, as DNA: TGTGCCAGCAGTCAGACAGGGGGAAGAGAGACCCAGTACTTC.

The chain uses TRBV9 and TRBJ1-6; the D gene is possibly TRBD1 (6 bases). Trimming shortened V by 0 bases and J by 4 bases, and 8 bases separated the two germline ends. The CDR3 runs 15 residues. CDR1 is SGDLS and CDR2 is YYNGEE in the germline V gene. The CDR3 DNA follows: TGTGCCAGCAGCGTAGACGGGACATATAATTCACCCCTCCACTTT. The encoded protein is CASSVDGTYNSPLHF.

Worth noting for this clone: Other DNA sequences in this sample translate to the same CDR3. The chain is built from TRBV19 and TRBJ1-5; D uncertain. V was shortened by 3 bases and J by 4 bases, with 7 bases between the two germline ends. This CDR3 has 13 residues. CDR1 is LNHDA, CDR2 SQIVND, per germline (reference sequence). The CDR3 region is CASSISGNQPQHF. Here the CDR3 DNA reads TGTGCCAGTAGTATTTCGGGAAATCAGCCCCAGCATTTT.

In this sample, this clone turned up once. V is TRBV10-3 and J is TRBJ1-2; 9 bases are shared with TRBD1. The CDR3 runs 14 residues. Germline CDR1 reads ENHRY; CDR2 reads SYGVKD. With V trimmed by 8 bases and J by 3 bases, 7 bases remained unmatched. For the CDR3, the DNA is TGTGCCATCGGGAGGGGACAGGGAGACTATGGCTACACCTTC. As protein: CAIGRGQGDYGYTF.

The chain recombines TRBV4-3 with TRBJ2-6; D not resolved. Germline V CDR1 and CDR2: LGHNA, YSLEER. The V and J ends lost 3 bases and 4 bases respectively, with 13 bases between them. The CDR3 loop spans 16 amino acids. The CDR3 loop is CASSHTLSGGANVLTF. For the CDR3, the DNA is TGCGCCAGCAGCCATACCTTGTCTGGCGGGGCCAACGTCCTGACTTTC.

V is TRBV7-8 and J is TRBJ1-4; possibly TRBD1 for D (5 bases). Germline V gene data show CDR1 as SGHVS and CDR2 as FQNEAQ. This CDR3 is 14 amino acids long. V was shortened by 5 bases and J by 5 bases, with 12 bases between the two germline ends. The CDR3 loop reads CASSVGTENEKLFF. The CDR3 DNA follows: TGTGCCAGCAGCGTCGGGACGGAGAATGAAAAACTGTTTTTT.

For this clone: The sample contains more than one DNA sequence encoding this CDR3. The V call is TRBV5-1, the J call TRBJ1-5; D is unresolved. V was clipped by 0 bases and J by 2 bases, with 6 bases between them. The CDR3 has 14 residues. CDR1 and CDR2 from the germline V gene are SGHRS and YFSETQ. The CDR3 region is CASSLEGGNQPQHF. CDR3 nucleotide sequence: TGCGCCAGCAGCTTGGAAGGTGGCAATCAGCCCCAGCATTTT.

The chain combines TRBV7-9 with TRBJ1-4; perhaps TRBD1 as D (5 bases). Trimming took off 1 base at V and 6 bases at J, with 9 bases between the two ends. This CDR3 has 14 amino acids. Per the germline V gene, CDR1 is SEHNR and CDR2 is FQNEAQ (reference sequence). In DNA form, the CDR3 reads TGTGCCAGCAGCTTAGGGACATCCGATGAAAAACTGTTTTTT. Its protein is CASSLGTSDEKLFF.

V usage is TRBV30 and J usage is TRBJ2-3; a weak D match, TRBD1 (6 bases). V gave up 4 bases and J gave up 4 bases, with 12 bases separating them. CDR3 length equals 13 residues. Germline CDR1 and CDR2: GTSNPN and SVGIG (reference sequence). The CDR3 loop is CAWMLQGADTQYF. CDR3 DNA: TGTGCCTGGATGTTACAGGGTGCAGATACGCAGTATTTT.

This rearrangement joins TRBV6-1 to TRBJ1-2, with a weak D call TRBD1 (5 bases). V gave up 6 bases and J gave up 2 bases, with 16 bases separating them. CDR3 length equals 15 residues. Germline-derived CDR1 and CDR2 are MNHNS and SASEGT. CDR3 in DNA: TGTGCCAGCAGGGGGGGGACCTTGTACAACTATGGCTACACCTTC. Encoded protein: CASRGGTLYNYGYTF.

This clone occurred once. Other DNA sequences in the sample encode the same CDR3. The chain combines TRBV5-1 with TRBJ2-6; D is unclear. Looked up from germline, CDR1 is SGHRS and CDR2 is YFSETQ. V was shortened by 2 bases and J by 0 bases, with 3 bases between the two germline ends. The CDR3 runs 14 residues. The CDR3 reads CASSLYSGANVLTF. The CDR3 DNA sequence: TGCGCCAGCAGCTTATACTCTGGGGCCAACGTCCTGACTTTC.

The rearrangement uses TRBV7-9 and TRBJ2-1; D could derive from TRBD1 or TRBD2 (5 bases each). V lost 11 bases and J lost 6, with 23 bases in between. Germline loops: CDR1 SEHNR, CDR2 FQNEAQ (reference sequence). The CDR3 length is 15 residues. The CDR3 region is CAVKGTAKASNEQFF. The CDR3 region has the DNA TGTGCCGTCAAAGGGACGGCTAAGGCCTCCAATGAGCAGTTCTTC.

CDR3 protein: CASSQVRTSGHNEQFF. In nucleotides, the CDR3 is TGCGCCAGCAGCCAAGTTAGAACTAGCGGTCACAATGAGCAGTTCTTC. The chain employs TRBV4-1 and TRBJ2-1, with 8 bases fitting TRBD2. With 1 base clipped from V and 5 bases from J, the junction kept 7 bases outside the gene matches. The CDR3 spans 16 residues. From germline, CDR1 is MGHRA and CDR2 YSYEKL.

The CDR3 protein is CSVQRGANEKLFF. The CDR3 DNA reads as TGCAGCGTGCAAAGGGGGGCGAATGAAAAACTGTTTTTT. The genes are TRBV29-1 and TRBJ1-4; possibly TRBD1 for D (6 bases). The CDR3 has 13 amino acids. The V end was cut by 6 bases, the J end by 5 bases, with 13 bases between. Per germline, CDR1 SQVTM and CDR2 ANQGSEA.

The rearrangement joins TRBV2 to TRBJ1-2; D gene uncertain. Per germline, CDR1 SNHLY and CDR2 FYNNEI. V was cut by 6 bases and J by 5 bases, with 10 bases left in between. The CDR3 is 12 residues long. The CDR3, as DNA: TGTGCCAGCAGGGAATCTCTATATGGCTACACCTTC. Residues: CASRESLYGYTF.

The chain has TRBV7-2 and TRBJ1-2; no reliable D call. Trimming took off 5 bases at V and 4 bases at J, with 17 bases between the two ends. CDR1 and CDR2 (germline): SGHTA, FQGNSA. There are 15 residues in the CDR3. The CDR3 DNA sequence: TGTGCCAGCAGCCCTGACCTTAGGGCGATCTATGGCTACACCTTC. It specifies CASSPDLRAIYGYTF.

The chain uses TRBV7-3 and TRBJ2-6, with 10 bases fitting TRBD2. CDR1 is SGHTA, CDR2 FQGTGA, per germline. The J segment lost 0 bases and the V segment lost 2 bases, leaving 1 base of the junction unmatched. This CDR3 contains 17 residues. The CDR3 coding sequence is TGTGCCAGCAGCTTAGGACTAGCGGACTCTGGGGCCAACGTCCTGACTTTC. The encoded protein is CASSLGLADSGANVLTF.

V usage is TRBV6-1 and J usage is TRBJ2-2; D is possibly TRBD2 (6 bases). The CDR3 loop spans 14 amino acids. Germline CDR1 MNHNS, CDR2 SASEGT. Trimming removed 8 bases from V and 5 bases from J, with 15 bases in between. The CDR3 nucleotides are TGTGCCAGCCAAGGTACCCGGGGGACCGGGGAGCTGTTTTTT. The encoded protein is CASQGTRGTGELFF.